This is a list of T cell receptor beta chains from one sample in a study of blood T cell repertoires in COVID-19. Data came from immunoSEQ multiplex PCR; TCRdb stores just in-frame clones and leaves some out. In the table there are 150,000 to 200,000 clones, around 84% of which are singletons. Specimen: PBMCs or T cells enriched from blood (not recorded which). These receptors all come from a middle-aged man who had recovered from COVID-19. Each CDR3 is given with its conserved first and last residue. Fields, in order: J gene, clone size, D gene, V gene, CDR3 protein, CDR3 DNA. D genes are given only for firm matches. Clone sizes are given selectively: once, few, many, or a class where the clone is expanded.

TRBJ2-1 - - TRBV14 CASSQATPTGYSYNEQFF TGTGCCAGCAGCCAAGCGACCCCTACGGGGTATTCCTACAATGAGCAGTTCTTC
TRBJ1-5 - - TRBV12-5 CASGLGQGLGQPQHF TGTGCTAGTGGTTTAGGCCAGGGACTTGGTCAGCCCCAGCATTTT
TRBJ2-5 - - TRBV9 CASSNNPGDAQETQYF TGTGCCAGCAGCAACAACCCGGGGGATGCTCAAGAGACCCAGTACTTC
TRBJ2-3 - TRBD2 TRBV24-1 CATSDLAGTDTQYF TGTGCCACCAGTGATCTAGCGGGGACAGATACGCAGTATTTT
TRBJ1-2 - TRBD1 TRBV7-6 CASSAGTGDLYGYTF TGTGCCAGCAGCGCCGGGACAGGGGACCTCTATGGCTACACCTTC
TRBJ1-1 - - TRBV12-3/TRBV12-4 CASSSGNTEAFF TGTGCCAGCAGTTCCGGGAACACTGAAGCTTTCTTT
TRBJ1-4 - TRBD1 TRBV30 CAGRDRGAPNEKLFF TGTGCCGGCCGGGACAGGGGAGCCCCTAATGAAAAACTGTTTTTT
TRBJ1-1 few - TRBV29-1 CSVDRAENTEAFF TGCAGCGTTGACAGGGCTGAGAACACTGAAGCTTTCTTT
TRBJ1-5 - - TRBV7-2 CASSLAFPDNQPQHF TGTGCCAGCAGCTTAGCTTTCCCAGACAATCAGCCCCAGCATTTT
TRBJ1-6 - - TRBV15 CATSLKRQYNSPLHF TGTGCCACCAGCTTGAAGAGACAGTATAATTCACCCCTCCACTTT
TRBJ1-2 few TRBD1 TRBV19 CASTIDPDRHAYGYTF TGTGCCAGTACCATAGATCCGGACAGGCACGCCTATGGCTACACCTTC
TRBJ1-2 - - TRBV13 CASSFLQGRAGYTF TGTGCCAGCAGCTTTCTACAGGGAAGGGCTGGCTACACCTTC
TRBJ1-2 - - TRBV19 CASSISTGGNYGYTF TGTGCCAGTAGTATATCGACAGGCGGAAACTATGGCTACACCTTC
TRBJ2-3 - - TRBV5-1 CASSLGLGFPDTQYF TGCGCCAGCAGCTTGGGTCTAGGTTTCCCAGATACGCAGTATTTT
TRBJ2-2 - - TRBV14 CASSQARAVGELFF TGTGCCAGCAGCCAAGCCAGGGCTGTCGGGGAGCTGTTTTTT
TRBJ2-1 - - TRBV5-6 CASSPDTKYNEQFF TGTGCCAGCAGCCCGGACACGAAATACAATGAGCAGTTCTTC
TRBJ2-5 - TRBD2 TRBV7-8 CASSPWGGERETQYF TGTGCCAGCAGCCCTTGGGGGGGGGAAAGAGAGACCCAGTACTTC
TRBJ2-5 - - TRBV4-1 CASSHDGGAGQETQYF TGCGCCAGCAGCCATGATGGGGGGGCAGGCCAAGAGACCCAGTACTTC
TRBJ1-3 - TRBD1 TRBV7-9 CASSSGGKSGNTIYF TGTGCCAGCAGCTCAGGGGGAAAGTCTGGAAACACCATATATTTT
TRBJ2-1 - TRBD1 TRBV19 CASNTPGQGFYNEQFF TGTGCCAGTAATACCCCGGGACAGGGTTTCTACAATGAGCAGTTCTTC
TRBJ1-5 medium-sized - TRBV24-1 CATSDAGQPQHF TGTGCCACCAGTGATGCGGGGCAGCCCCAGCATTTT
TRBJ2-3 - TRBD2 TRBV3-1/TRBV3-2 CASSWGGGAADTQYF TGTGCCAGTTCCTGGGGCGGGGGGGCCGCAGATACGCAGTATTTT
TRBJ1-2 - - TRBV7-2 CASTEEETRGYTF TGTGCCAGCACCGAAGAGGAGACGAGAGGCTACACCTTC
TRBJ2-7 - TRBD2 TRBV27 CASSMGLAGYRYEQYF TGTGCCAGCAGTATGGGACTAGCGGGGTACCGCTACGAGCAGTACTTC
TRBJ1-4 - - TRBV9 CASSAGGKTNEKLFF TGTGCCAGCAGCGCCGGGGGGAAAACTAATGAAAAACTGTTTTTT
TRBJ1-2 - - TRBV9 CASSVTAGSGYTF TGTGCCAGCAGCGTGACCGCGGGTAGCGGCTACACCTTC
TRBJ1-2 - - TRBV14 CASSQVKGVYGYTF TGTGCCAGCAGCCAAGTCAAGGGGGTCTATGGCTACACCTTC
TRBJ2-3 once TRBD2 TRBV5-4 CASRIGLAGGTDTQYF TGTGCCAGCAGAATCGGACTAGCGGGGGGCACAGATACGCAGTATTTT
TRBJ1-1 - TRBD1 TRBV7-9 CASSFQGGLNTEAFF TGTGCCAGCAGCTTCCAGGGGGGATTGAACACTGAAGCTTTCTTT
TRBJ2-3 once TRBD2 TRBV24-1 CATSGDSGGAHADTQYF TGTGCCACCAGTGGTGACAGCGGGGGGGCCCATGCAGATACGCAGTATTTT
TRBJ1-2 - - TRBV5-1 CASSLARPGEGGYTF TGCGCCAGCAGCTTGGCTCGTCCAGGGGAGGGCGGCTACACCTTC
TRBJ2-1 - TRBD1 TRBV7-3 CASSADGDRAYNEQFF TGTGCCAGCAGCGCCGATGGGGACAGAGCTTACAATGAGCAGTTCTTC
TRBJ2-1 once TRBD2 TRBV5-4 CASSPGAGGYNEQFF TGTGCCAGCAGCCCAGGGGCGGGGGGGTACAATGAGCAGTTCTTC
TRBJ2-5 - - TRBV30 CACTGNGVTQYF TGTGCCTGCACAGGGAATGGGGTGACCCAGTACTTC
TRBJ2-3 - TRBD2 TRBV4-2 CASSPRESSGDPDTQYF TGTGCCAGCAGCCCCAGGGAGTCTAGCGGGGACCCAGATACGCAGTATTTT
TRBJ2-3 - - TRBV9 CASSPQGPPDTQYF TGTGCCAGCAGCCCTCAGGGCCCCCCAGATACGCAGTATTTT
TRBJ1-2 - TRBD1 TRBV19 CASSRDRGYYGYTF TGTGCCAGTAGTCGAGACAGGGGATACTATGGCTACACCTTC